This paragraph covers one T cell receptor (beta chain) sequence. Antigen unknown. 13 Jbeta primers and 60 Vbeta primers were used for the PCR. Only in-frame clones appear in the TCRdb table, and some are missing; sequencing was by immunoSEQ multiplex PCR. Its clone listing holds some 84,000 clones. The V segment lost 6 bases and the J segment 2 bases; nucleotides outside the gene matches: 7. CDR3 size: 14 residues. The germline CDR1 and CDR2 sequences are MNHNY and SVGAGI (reference sequence). These data come from a study of cytomegalovirus exposure and HLA in healthy donors. Findings of the study overall: Equally common other TCR beta chains were less clonally expanded than HLA-associated ones, a later analysis found. Compared with the roughly 670-donor mean, an Asian-associated ancestry cluster reportedly had fewer N-insertions, according to a later analysis.

V gene TRBV6-6 combines with J gene TRBJ2-7, with TRBD1 identical over 7 bases. This sequence originates from a man aged 50 or older in good health and CMV-seronegative. Sequenced input: PBMCs. CDR3 residues: CASRDRTSAYEQYF. The CDR3 coding sequence is TGTGCCAGCAGGGACAGGACCAGCGCCTACGAGCAGTACTTC.